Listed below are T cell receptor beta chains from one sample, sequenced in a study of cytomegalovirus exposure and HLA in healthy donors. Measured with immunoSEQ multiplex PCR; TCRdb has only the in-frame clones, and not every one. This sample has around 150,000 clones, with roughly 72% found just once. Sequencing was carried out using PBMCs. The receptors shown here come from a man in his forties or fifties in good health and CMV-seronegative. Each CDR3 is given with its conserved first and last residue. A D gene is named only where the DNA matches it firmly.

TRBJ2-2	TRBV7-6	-	TGTGCCAGCAGCTCGCCAGGGTCGAACACCGGGGAGCTGTTTTTT	CASSSPGSNTGELFF
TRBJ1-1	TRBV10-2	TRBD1	TGCGCCAGCAGGACTCACAGGGGCGACACTGAAGCTTTCTTT	CASRTHRGDTEAFF
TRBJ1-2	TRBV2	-	TGTGCCAGCAGTGCTAACGGACAGCCTTACTATGGCTACACCTTC	CASSANGQPYYGYTF
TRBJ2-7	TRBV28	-	TGTGCCAGCAGTTTACGGGGTCTCCTACGTCGGCAGTACTTC	CASSLRGLLRRQYF
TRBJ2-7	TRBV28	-	TGTGCCAGCAGTTTATATAGAACCTACGAGCAGTACTTC	CASSLYRTYEQYF
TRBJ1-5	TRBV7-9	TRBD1	TGTGCCAGCACTAATGACAGGGAGGATCAGCCCCAGCATTTT	CASTNDREDQPQHF
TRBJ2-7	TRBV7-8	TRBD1	TGTGCCAGCAGCTTAGCCCTCAGGACAGGGGACTACGAGCAGTACTTC	CASSLALRTGDYEQYF
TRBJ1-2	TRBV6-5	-	TGTGCCAGCAGTTACCTGGGGGCTGAAGGCTACACCTTC	CASSYLGAEGYTF
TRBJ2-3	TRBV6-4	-	TGTGCCAGCAGTGCGACGGGGGGCACAGATACGCAGTATTTT	CASSATGGTDTQYF
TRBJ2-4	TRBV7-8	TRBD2	TGTGCCAGCAGCGCCAGACTAGCGGTAGCCAAAAACATTCAGTACTTC	CASSARLAVAKNIQYF